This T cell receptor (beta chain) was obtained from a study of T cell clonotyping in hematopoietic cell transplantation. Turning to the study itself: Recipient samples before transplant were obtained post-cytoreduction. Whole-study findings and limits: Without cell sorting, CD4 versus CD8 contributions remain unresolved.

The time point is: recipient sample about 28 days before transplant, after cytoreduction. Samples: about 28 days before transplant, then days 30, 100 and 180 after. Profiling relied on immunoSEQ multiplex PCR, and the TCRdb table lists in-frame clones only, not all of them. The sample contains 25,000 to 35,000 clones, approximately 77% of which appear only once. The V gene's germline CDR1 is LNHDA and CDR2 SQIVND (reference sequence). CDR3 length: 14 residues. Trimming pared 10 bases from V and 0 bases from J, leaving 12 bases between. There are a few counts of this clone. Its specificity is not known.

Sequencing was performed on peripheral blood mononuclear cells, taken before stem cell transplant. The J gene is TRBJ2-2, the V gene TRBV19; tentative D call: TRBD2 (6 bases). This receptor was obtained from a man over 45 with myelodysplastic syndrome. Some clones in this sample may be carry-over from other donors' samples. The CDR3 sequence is CATSPGANTGELFF. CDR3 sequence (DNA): TGTGCCACAAGCCCGGGGGCGAACACCGGGGAGCTGTTTTTT.